The rows below give T cell receptor beta chains drawn from one sample of a study of blood T cell repertoires in COVID-19. The table came from immunoSEQ multiplex PCR; TCRdb's copy has only in-frame clones and leaves some out. The profile shows fewer than 350,000 clones, under 90% of them singletons. Sequencing was carried out using PBMCs or T cells enriched from blood (not recorded which). These receptors were taken from a woman in her forties who had recovered from COVID-19. Both conserved end residues are part of each CDR3. The D gene is left open where the match is weak. The listing skips clone size in some rows; elsewhere it reads once, few, many or a size class.

>TRBD1|TRBJ2-2|NA|17|TRBV7-2
CASSLWTGTGDTGELFF
TGTGCCAGCAGCTTATGGACCGGGACAGGGGACACCGGGGAGCTGTTTTTT
>NA|TRBJ1-6|once|17|TRBV5-4
CASSFYWKGAYNSPLHF
TGTGCCAGCAGCTTTTATTGGAAGGGAGCCTATAATTCACCCCTCCACTTT
>NA|TRBJ1-2|few|16|TRBV18
CASSPQGGGPSYGYTF
TGTGCCAGCTCACCCCAAGGGGGGGGTCCTTCCTATGGCTACACCTTC
>NA|TRBJ1-5|NA|14|TRBV18
CASSPSQGSRPQHF
TGTGCCAGCTCACCATCGCAGGGTAGTCGGCCCCAGCATTTT
>TRBD2|TRBJ2-1|NA|15|TRBV7-2
CASSPRAGLAHEQFF
TGTGCCAGCAGCCCACGAGCTGGACTAGCACATGAGCAGTTCTTC
>NA|TRBJ1-2|NA|13|TRBV2
CASSGTTPYGYTF
TGTGCCAGCAGTGGGACAACCCCCTATGGCTACACCTTC
>NA|TRBJ2-1|NA|16|TRBV2
CASSEARLLSYNEQFF
TGTGCCAGCAGTGAAGCGCGGCTGCTCTCCTACAATGAGCAGTTCTTC
>TRBD2|TRBJ2-1|NA|14|TRBV10-3
CAIRPGLAGAEQFF
TGTGCCATCAGACCGGGACTAGCGGGGGCCGAGCAGTTCTTC
>NA|TRBJ1-1|NA|14|TRBV7-9
CASSLLSSDTEAFF
TGTGCCAGCAGCTTATTGTCCTCCGACACTGAAGCTTTCTTT
>NA|TRBJ2-2|NA|14|TRBV3-1/TRBV3-2
CASSQQINTGELFF
TGTGCCAGCAGCCAACAGATAAACACCGGGGAGCTGTTTTTT
>NA|TRBJ1-5|NA|13|TRBV30
CAWSVQDNQPQHF
TGTGCCTGGAGTGTACAGGACAATCAGCCCCAGCATTTT
>NA|TRBJ2-7|NA|14|TRBV27
CASSSRGSPYEQYF
TGTGCCAGCAGTTCCAGGGGTTCCCCCTACGAGCAGTACTTC
>TRBD1|TRBJ1-5|NA|17|TRBV3-1/TRBV3-2
CASSQDKRTGCGQPQHF
TGTGCCAGCAGCCAAGACAAACGGACAGGGTGCGGTCAGCCCCAGCATTTT
>TRBD1|TRBJ2-7|NA|15|TRBV2
CASSMDRVSSYEQYF
TGTGCCAGCAGTATGGACAGGGTCAGCTCCTACGAGCAGTACTTC
>TRBD2|TRBJ2-2|NA|22|TRBV6-2/TRBV6-3
CASSRIGLGLAGGDANTGELFF
TGTGCCAGCAGCCGAATCGGTTTGGGGCTAGCGGGGGGCGATGCGAACACCGGGGAGCTGTTTTTT
>TRBD1|TRBJ1-6|NA|14|TRBV6-5
CASSTGGVHSPLHF
TGTGCCAGCAGTACAGGGGGCGTTCATTCACCCCTCCACTTT
>TRBD1|TRBJ1-6|NA|14|TRBV2
CASSELDRGSPLHF
TGTGCCAGCAGTGAATTGGACAGGGGATCACCCCTCCACTTT
>NA|TRBJ2-1|NA|12|TRBV2
CASQSLGDEQFF
TGTGCCAGCCAATCCCTCGGTGATGAGCAGTTCTTC
>TRBD2|TRBJ2-2|NA|14|TRBV9
CATSQRDLGGELFF
TGTGCCACCAGCCAGCGGGATTTGGGGGGGGAGCTGTTTTTT
>TRBD1|TRBJ1-6|NA|16|TRBV9
CASSPRDRGYNSPLHF
TGTGCCAGCAGCCCACGGGACAGGGGCTATAATTCACCCCTCCACTTT
>NA|TRBJ1-1|NA|13|TRBV7-9
CASSQQGNTEAFF
TGTGCCAGCAGCCAACAGGGGAACACTGAAGCTTTCTTT
>NA|TRBJ1-4|NA|16|TRBV7-8
CASSSEVLLVNEKLFF
TGTGCCAGCAGCTCTGAGGTCTTGCTGGTTAATGAAAAACTGTTTTTT
>NA|TRBJ1-2|NA|14|TRBV29-1
CSVYTGQSNYGYTF
TGCAGCGTTTATACAGGACAGTCTAACTATGGCTACACCTTC
>TRBD1|TRBJ1-1|NA|13|TRBV18
CASSTTGVAEAFF
TGTGCCAGCTCTACCACAGGGGTGGCTGAAGCTTTCTTT
>NA|TRBJ2-7|NA|14|TRBV18
CASSPHGGSYEQYF
TGTGCCAGCTCACCACATGGGGGGTCCTACGAGCAGTACTTC
>NA|TRBJ2-3|NA|13|TRBV9
CASSPPAGDTQYF
TGTGCCAGCAGCCCCCCGGCGGGAGATACGCAGTATTTT
>TRBD2|TRBJ2-1|NA|15|TRBV18
CASSGGTTSYNEQFF
TGTGCCAGCTCAGGCGGGACTACCTCCTACAATGAGCAGTTCTTC
>NA|TRBJ1-3|NA|15|TRBV5-1
CASSLDLARGNTIYF
TGCGCCAGCAGCTTGGATTTGGCTAGAGGAAACACCATATATTTT
>TRBD2|TRBJ2-7|NA|15|TRBV5-1
CASSLLSGGFYEQYF
TGCGCCAGCAGCTTGCTCAGCGGGGGTTTCTACGAGCAGTACTTC
>NA|TRBJ2-1|NA|14|TRBV6-1
CASSEVGSAGEQFF
TGTGCCAGCAGTGAAGTTGGTTCGGCGGGAGAGCAGTTCTTC
>TRBD2|TRBJ2-7|NA|16|TRBV3-1/TRBV3-2
CASSPSRSGGGYEQYF
TGTGCCAGCAGCCCAAGTAGAAGCGGGGGGGGCTACGAGCAGTACTTC
>NA|TRBJ1-1|NA|14|TRBV7-2
CASSLALLNTEAFF
TGTGCCAGCAGCTTAGCTCTTCTGAACACTGAAGCTTTCTTT
>TRBD2|TRBJ2-5|few|14|TRBV7-2
CASSLAAGGETQYF
TGTGCCAGCAGCTTAGCGGCGGGGGGGGAGACCCAGTACTTC
>NA|TRBJ1-1|NA|13|TRBV12-3/TRBV12-4
CASSLDRWFEAFF
TGTGCCAGCAGCCTAGATCGGTGGTTTGAAGCTTTCTTT
>NA|TRBJ1-5|once|13|TRBV28
CASSLLTGNHQHF
TGTGCCAGCAGTTTATTGACAGGTAATCACCAGCATTTT
>TRBD1|TRBJ1-2|NA|12|TRBV18
CASSPETGDYTF
TGTGCCAGCTCACCGGAAACAGGGGACTACACCTTC
>TRBD2|TRBJ2-7|NA|14|TRBV5-1
CASSLSGRVGEQYF
TGCGCCAGCAGCTTGAGCGGGAGAGTCGGCGAGCAGTACTTC
>NA|TRBJ1-1|NA|16|TRBV18
CASSPSTATTNTEAFF
TGTGCCAGCTCACCATCTACAGCCACCACGAACACTGAAGCTTTCTTT
>NA|TRBJ2-7|NA|17|TRBV21-1
CASSKFSLSGGDYEQYF
TGTGCCAGCAGCAAATTTTCCCTGTCGGGCGGGGACTACGAGCAGTACTTC
>NA|TRBJ1-3|NA|15|TRBV15
CATSRDPGQGNTIYF
TGTGCCACCAGCAGAGATCCCGGACAGGGAAACACCATATATTTT